This T cell receptor (beta chain) is drawn from a study of shared clonotypes between healthy human individuals. About the study: Plates per donor: three CD4 naive, three CD4 memory, two CD8 naive, one CD8 memory. Findings and limits, study-wide: Rarefaction indicated that sorted-subset sequencing remained incomplete although depth was large. All-four-donor shared clonotypes had higher generation probabilities than non-shared clonotypes did.

Each cell subset's genomic DNA was divided evenly among several immunoSEQ plates. Only in-frame clones appear in the TCRdb table, and some are missing; sequencing was by immunoSEQ multiplex PCR. The sample holds some 2,100,000 clones, approximately 94% seen once. This clone was observed a few times. Its antigen is unknown. The sample was naive CD4+ T cells sorted from blood. Subset meaning: CD45RA+ positively selected. This TCR was recovered from a man aged 18 to 30 in good health.

The CDR3 DNA follows: TGTGCCAGCAGTGTCGACAGGGACACTGAAGCTTTCTTT. Amino acids: CASSVDRDTEAFF. The chain joins TRBV6-4 to TRBJ1-1, with TRBD1 matching 7 bases. V shed 4 bases and J 3 bases; nucleotides not matched to a gene: 2. Germline values: CDR1 MRHNA, CDR2 SNTAGT. CDR3 length equals 13 residues.